Below, one T cell receptor (beta chain) is given with its context. The data stem from a study of cytomegalovirus exposure and HLA in healthy donors. When sampled, the donors appeared nominally healthy, though they likely had unrecorded immune exposures. In the PCR, 60 Vbeta and 13 Jbeta primers were used. The method was immunoSEQ multiplex PCR; TCRdb's version includes in-frame clones alone and lacks a portion of them. Of some 170,000 clones listed, roughly 78% were seen once; the top ten hold roughly 2%. The length of the CDR3 is 14 residues. The V and J ends lost 7 bases and 1 base respectively, with 11 bases between them. Germline V gives CDR1 SGHTA, CDR2 FQGNSA.

Sequencing used PBMCs. The receptor comes from a man in his forties in good health and CMV-seronegative. The genes are TRBV7-2 and TRBJ2-1, with a weak D call TRBD2 (6 bases). As DNA, the CDR3 is TGTGCCAGCACCCATAGCGGTTCCTACAATGAGCAGTTCTTC. It codes for CASTHSGSYNEQFF.